This record looks at one TCR beta chain sequence and its context. These data belong to a study of blood T cells in healthy people across ages. On the study more broadly: The capture of about one barcoded beta molecule per two T cells was achieved by template switching.

V shed 4 bases, J shed 3 bases, and the junction held 6 bases outside the gene matches. The CDR3 extends over 13 amino acids. CDR1 and CDR2 from the germline V gene are DFQATT and SNEGSKA (reference sequence). A second 7 to 11 cycle PCR used barcoded and J-beta primers. Each cDNA molecule, via a template-switch adaptor with 12 random nucleotides, was tagged. TCRdb called the 5' RACE reads again in MiXCR, with one record for every CDR3 protein. The sample has approximately 810,000 distinct CDR3 sequences; 29% are singletons. V gene TRBV20-1 combines with J gene TRBJ2-7, with TRBD1 matching over 7 bases. This TCR came from a woman aged 80 or older in good health. The sequencing input was blood. The CDR3 DNA is TGCAGTGCTAACGACAGGGTCTACTACGAGCAGTACTTC. Translated, it gives CSANDRVYYEQYF.